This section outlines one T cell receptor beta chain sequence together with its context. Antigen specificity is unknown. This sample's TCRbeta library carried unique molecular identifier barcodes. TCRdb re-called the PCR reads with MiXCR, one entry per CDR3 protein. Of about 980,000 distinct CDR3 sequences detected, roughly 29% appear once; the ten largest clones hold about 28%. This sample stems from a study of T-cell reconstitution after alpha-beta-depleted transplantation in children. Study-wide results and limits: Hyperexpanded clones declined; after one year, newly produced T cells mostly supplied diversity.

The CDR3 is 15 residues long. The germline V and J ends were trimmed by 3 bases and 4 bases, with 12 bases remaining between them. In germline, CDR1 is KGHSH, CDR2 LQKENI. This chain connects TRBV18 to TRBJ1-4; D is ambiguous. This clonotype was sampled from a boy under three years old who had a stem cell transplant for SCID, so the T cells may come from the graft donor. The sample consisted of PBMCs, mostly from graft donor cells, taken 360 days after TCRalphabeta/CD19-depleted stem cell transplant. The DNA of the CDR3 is TGTGCCAGCTCACCCGGGAGGCCAGTTAATGAAAAACTGTTTTTT. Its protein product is CASSPGRPVNEKLFF.